The 21 T cell receptor beta chains in this list originate from one sample, sequenced in a study of T cell responses to AZD1222 COVID-19 vaccine. The method was immunoSEQ multiplex PCR; TCRdb's version includes in-frame clones alone and lacks a portion of them. The sample holds roughly 150,000 clones, roughly 88% seen once. The material sequenced was peripheral blood, taken 28 days after the second AZD1222 dose. The receptors come from an adult who received the AZD1222 COVID-19 vaccine.

This sequence joins TRBV4-1 and TRBJ2-2; TRBD1 aligns across 9 bases. The V gene end was trimmed by 1 base and the J gene end by 7 bases; junction bases not matched to a gene: 7. The CDR3 consists of 16 residues. Germline V gene data show CDR1 as MGHRA and CDR2 as YSYEKL. Here the CDR3 reads CASSQGRDRDVGELFF. The CDR3 DNA is TGCGCCAGCAGCCAAGGGAGGGACAGGGACGTCGGGGAGCTGTTTTTT.

The J gene is TRBJ1-1, the V gene TRBV4-1; possible D gene TRBD1, 5 bases. The CDR3 has 15 residues. V was clipped by 0 bases and J by 1 base, with 9 bases between them. Germline V CDR1 and CDR2: MGHRA, YSYEKL. CDR3 in DNA: TGCGCCAGCAGCCAAGATCGGGGGGGGAACACTGAAGCTTTCTTT. Its protein is CASSQDRGGNTEAFF.

The genes are TRBV15 and TRBJ1-1; D unresolved. This CDR3 is 15 amino acids long. Germline assignment: CDR1 LNHNV and CDR2 YYDKDF (reference sequence). Deletions cut 1 base from V and 5 bases from J, with 14 bases between. CDR3 sequence (DNA): TGTGCCACCAGCAGAGCGGCAGGAAGTAGTACTGAAGCTTTCTTT. Protein product: CATSRAAGSSTEAFF.

The chain links TRBV27 to TRBJ1-3, with D possibly TRBD1 on 5 matching bases. V was cut by 4 bases and J by 0 bases, with 13 bases left in between. The CDR3 consists of 16 residues. Germline V lookup: CDR1 MNHEY, CDR2 SMNVEV (reference sequence). CDR3 in DNA: TGTGCCAGCAGTTCCAACGTTCAGGGCTCTGGAAACACCATATATTTT. This gives the protein CASSSNVQGSGNTIYF.

The chain uses TRBV9 and TRBJ2-1; a weak D match, TRBD2 (6 bases). V was cut by 4 bases and J by 1 base, with 21 bases left in between. This CDR3 has 18 amino acids. Per the germline V gene, CDR1 is SGDLS and CDR2 is YYNGEE. CDR3 DNA: TGTGCCAGCAGCCCCCGCCCGGCCGGGAGAGGTTCCTACAATGAGCAGTTCTTC. It is translated as CASSPRPAGRGSYNEQFF.

This clone has more than one count but fewer than ten. The chain recombines TRBV6-5 with TRBJ1-2; a possible D gene is TRBD1 (5 bases). Between the trimmed V and J ends, which lost 2 bases and 6 bases, there was a span of 7 bases. Germline V gives CDR1 MNHEY, CDR2 SVGAGI. The CDR3 has 12 amino acids. CDR3 residues: CASSYQGHGYTF. The CDR3 DNA reads as TGTGCCAGCAGTTACCAGGGTCATGGCTACACCTTC.

The genes are TRBV5-1 and TRBJ2-1; D gene ambiguous. Per germline, CDR1 SGHRS and CDR2 YFSETQ. The CDR3 is 15 residues long. Trimming cost V 0 bases and J 0 bases, with 7 bases left between them. CDR3: CASSLAANSYNEQFF. CDR3 nucleotides: TGCGCCAGCAGCTTGGCGGCGAACTCCTACAATGAGCAGTTCTTC.

The J gene is TRBJ2-1, the V gene TRBV2; no reliable D call. The V end was cut by 7 bases, the J end by 8 bases, with 15 bases between. Germline V gene sequence: CDR1 SNHLY, CDR2 FYNNEI. The CDR3 spans 13 residues. The CDR3, as DNA: TGTGCCAGCACTTTCGTGGAAGATGATGAGCAGTTCTTC. The encoded protein is CASTFVEDDEQFF. The whole variable domain, filled in from reference TRBV2 and TRBJ2-1, reads EPEVTQTPSHQVTQMGQEVILRCVPISNHLYFYWYRQILGQKVEFLVSFYNNEISEKSEIFDDQFSVERPDGSNFTLKIRSTKLEDSAMYFCASTFVEDDEQFFGPGTRLTVL.

The rearrangement links TRBV9 to TRBJ1-4; possibly TRBD1 for D (5 bases). CDR1 and CDR2 (germline): SGDLS, YYNGEE. The CDR3 sequence is 14 residues long. The V end was cut by 2 bases, the J end by 5 bases, with 10 bases between. CDR3 nucleotide sequence: TGTGCCAGCAGCGTCGAAGGACAAAATGAAAAACTGTTTTTT. Its translation is CASSVEGQNEKLFF.

The V gene is TRBV6-1, the J gene TRBJ1-6, with D tentatively TRBD1 (5 bases). The germline gives CDR1 MNHNS, CDR2 SASEGT. This CDR3 contains 14 residues. V was clipped by 6 bases and J by 9 bases, with 15 bases between them. The CDR3 DNA reads as TGTGCCAGCAGAACAACTGCGGGGGGTTCACCCCTCCACTTT. Its translation: CASRTTAGGSPLHF.

This sequence joins TRBV6-5 and TRBJ1-2; D possibly corresponds to TRBD1 (5 bases). The CDR3 runs 14 residues. In germline, CDR1 is MNHEY, CDR2 SVGAGI. Trimming left V 5 bases short and J 4 bases short, with 14 bases between. DNA for the CDR3: TGTGCCAGCAGTACTACTGGGGGGATCTATGGCTACACCTTC. Its translation is CASSTTGGIYGYTF.

The chain combines TRBV29-1 with TRBJ1-4; D ambiguous. The CDR3 loop spans 11 amino acids. V shed 4 bases and J shed 6 bases, with 6 bases lying between them. Germline CDR1 and CDR2: SQVTM and ANQGSEA. The CDR3: CSVGRDEKLFF. The CDR3 bases are TGCAGCGTTGGGAGAGATGAAAAACTGTTTTTT. Full variable domain (rest looked up from reference TRBV29-1 and TRBJ1-4): SAVISQKPSRDICQRGTSLTIQCQVDSQVTMMFWYRQQPGQSLTLIATANQGSEATYESGFVIDKFPISRPNLTFSTLTVSNMSPEDSSIYLCSVGRDEKLFFGSGTQLSVL.

Only one count was recorded for this clone. V gene TRBV11-2 combines with J gene TRBJ2-1; 7 positions agree with TRBD2. Losses at the gene ends were 1 base for V and 8 bases for J; bases not matched to a gene: 8. This CDR3 region has 15 residues. The germline V gene has CDR1 SGHAT and CDR2 FQNNGV. The CDR3: CASSLAREIFYEQFF. For the CDR3, the DNA is TGTGCCAGCAGCTTAGCGCGGGAGATTTTCTATGAGCAGTTCTTC.

The chain joins TRBV27 to TRBJ2-7; 10 nucleotides match TRBD1. With 3 bases clipped from V and 5 bases from J, the junction kept 7 bases outside the gene matches. Germline values: CDR1 MNHEY, CDR2 SMNVEV (reference sequence). This CDR3 is 15 amino acids long. The CDR3 bases are TGTGCCAGCAGTTTCGGGACAGGGGTAAGAGACGAGCAGTACTTC. Its translation: CASSFGTGVRDEQYF.

This chain joins TRBV5-1 and TRBJ2-1; D not certain. The CDR3 has 12 residues. V lost 2 bases and J lost 10, with 10 bases in between. From germline, CDR1 is SGHRS and CDR2 YFSETQ. CDR3 nucleotide sequence: TGCGCCAGCAGCTTAAATGACGAAGAGCAGTTCTTC. Its protein product is CASSLNDEEQFF.

This clone was seen more than once but under ten times. V is TRBV2 and J is TRBJ2-7; D is undetermined. The CDR3 length is 15 residues. Per the germline V gene, CDR1 is SNHLY and CDR2 is FYNNEI. The V gene lost 2 bases and the J gene lost 3 bases, with 14 bases spanning the gap. This chain's CDR3 is CASSELRQAYYEQYF. CDR3 DNA sequence: TGTGCCAGCAGTGAATTACGGCAGGCGTACTACGAGCAGTACTTC.

This clone occurred once. The chain combines TRBV7-2 with TRBJ1-2; no clear D gene. In germline, CDR1 is SGHTA, CDR2 FQGNSA. This CDR3 comprises 15 residues. V shed 5 bases and J shed 2 bases, with 15 bases lying between them. CDR3 sequence reads: CASSRAVGGNYGYTF. The CDR3 DNA follows: TGTGCCAGCAGCAGGGCGGTAGGAGGGAACTATGGCTACACCTTC.

The J gene is TRBJ2-3, the V gene TRBV7-2, with 7 bases that match TRBD1. The germline V gene has CDR1 SGHTA and CDR2 FQGNSA. Trimming removed 5 bases from V and 3 bases from J; junction bases left unmatched: 5. The CDR3 loop spans 14 amino acids. The CDR3 DNA sequence: TGTGCCAGCAGCCGGGACAGCCTTACAGATACGCAGTATTTT. This translates into CASSRDSLTDTQYF.

This chain joins TRBV19 and TRBJ2-6, with no clear D. The CDR3 sequence is 17 residues long. V was pared by 1 base and J by 0 bases, with 10 bases between. Germline V CDR1 and CDR2: LNHDA, SQIVND (reference sequence). CDR3 amino acids: CASSIAASFSGANVLTF. CDR3 nucleotides: TGTGCCAGTAGTATAGCGGCCAGCTTCTCTGGGGCCAACGTCCTGACTTTC.

The chain employs TRBV11-3 and TRBJ1-4; D possibly corresponds to TRBD1 (6 bases). The length of the CDR3 is 17 residues. V dropped 5 bases and J dropped 7 bases, with 23 bases sitting between them. Germline V gene lookup returns CDR1 SGHNT and CDR2 YENEEA. The CDR3: CASSTPAGGQFPEKLFF. The CDR3 coding sequence is TGTGCCAGCAGCACCCCGGCCGGGGGGCAGTTTCCTGAAAAACTGTTTTTT.

The rearrangement joins TRBV7-3 to TRBJ1-2; TRBD1 is a possible D gene (5 bases). The CDR3 consists of 13 residues. CDR1 SGHTA and CDR2 FQGTGA come from the germline V gene. The V end was cut by 2 bases, the J end by 7 bases, with 11 bases between. The CDR3 is CASSLGQGFGYTF. The CDR3 DNA is TGTGCCAGCAGCTTAGGGCAGGGTTTTGGCTACACCTTC.